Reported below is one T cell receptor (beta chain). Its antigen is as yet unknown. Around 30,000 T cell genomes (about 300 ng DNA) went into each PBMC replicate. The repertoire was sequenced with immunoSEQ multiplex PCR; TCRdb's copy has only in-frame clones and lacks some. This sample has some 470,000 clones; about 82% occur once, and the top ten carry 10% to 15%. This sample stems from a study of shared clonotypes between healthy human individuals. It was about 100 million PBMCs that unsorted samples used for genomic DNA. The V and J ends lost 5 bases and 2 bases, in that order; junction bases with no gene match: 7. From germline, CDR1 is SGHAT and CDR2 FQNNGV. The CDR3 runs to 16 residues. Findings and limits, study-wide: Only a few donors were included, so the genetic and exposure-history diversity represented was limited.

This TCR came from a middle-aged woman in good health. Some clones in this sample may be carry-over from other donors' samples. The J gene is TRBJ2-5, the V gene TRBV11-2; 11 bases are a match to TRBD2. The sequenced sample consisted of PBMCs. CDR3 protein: CASSLTSGAAQETQYF. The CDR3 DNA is TGTGCCAGCAGCCTGACTAGCGGGGCTGCACAAGAGACCCAGTACTTC.